These 17 T cell receptor beta chains were sequenced from one sample in a study of somatic mutations in cytotoxic T cells in rheumatoid arthritis. The method was immunoSEQ multiplex PCR; TCRdb's version includes in-frame clones alone and lacks a portion of them. Altogether 19,000 or so clones are present, more than 60% being singletons, with the ten largest covering around a fifth. The sequenced material came from CD8+ T cells sorted from blood. The receptors were sampled from a woman in her fifties or sixties in good health.

The V gene is TRBV7-9, the J gene TRBJ2-7, with TRBD2 matching 8 bases. V gave up 5 bases and J gave up 5 bases; unmatched junction bases: 8. Germline V gene data show CDR1 as SEHNR and CDR2 as FQNEAQ (reference sequence). The CDR3 is 14 residues long. CDR3 DNA: TGTGCCAGCAGCCCTCGGGGGGGGCCAAACGAGCAGTACTTC. Amino acid sequence: CASSPRGGPNEQYF.

The chain carries TRBV4-1 and TRBJ1-1; D unclear. The CDR3 contains 15 residues. The V end lost 1 base, the J end lost 1 base, and 10 bases lay between the germline ends. The germline V gene encodes CDR1 MGHRA and CDR2 YSYEKL. The CDR3: CASSQVGETNTEAFF. The CDR3 coding sequence is TGCGCCAGCAGCCAAGTTGGGGAGACGAACACTGAAGCTTTCTTT.

This sequence joins TRBV5-1 and TRBJ1-2, with TRBD1 matching 8 bases. There are 15 residues in the CDR3. The ends lost 1 base at V and 5 bases at J; junction bases unmatched: 7. Per the germline V gene, CDR1 is SGHRS and CDR2 is YFSETQ. The CDR3 DNA follows: TGCGCCAGCAGCTTGTTCTACAGGGGGGGGTATGGCTACACCTTC. Its protein product is CASSLFYRGGYGYTF.

This sequence joins TRBV19 and TRBJ1-2, with 9 bases fitting TRBD1. Per germline, CDR1 LNHDA and CDR2 SQIVND (reference sequence). This CDR3 comprises 14 residues. The trim removed 6 bases at V and 3 bases at J, leaving 5 bases unmatched. This chain's CDR3 is CASSTQGAYYGYTF. The CDR3 coding sequence is TGTGCCAGTAGCACACAGGGGGCCTACTATGGCTACACCTTC.

Written as DNA, the CDR3 is TGTGCCAGCACCTCGGGGGGCACTGAAGCTTTCTTT. It yields the protein CASTSGGTEAFF. The chain joins TRBV9 to TRBJ1-1, with a tentative D call TRBD1 (5 bases). The germline V and J ends were trimmed by 6 bases and 4 bases, with 10 bases remaining between them. The V gene's germline CDR1 is SGDLS and CDR2 YYNGEE. The CDR3 totals 12 residues.

This chain connects TRBV11-3 to TRBJ2-7; TRBD1 matches at 11 bases. Germline values: CDR1 SGHNT, CDR2 YENEEA. The CDR3 loop spans 15 amino acids. The J segment lost 6 bases and the V segment lost 5 bases, leaving 9 bases of the junction unmatched. The CDR3 spells CASSQGQGAGGEQYF. The DNA of the CDR3 is TGTGCCAGCAGCCAAGGACAGGGGGCTGGAGGCGAGCAGTACTTC.

The CDR3 region is CASSYSPNYGYTF. The CDR3 nucleotides read TGTGCCAGCAGTTACTCCCCAAACTATGGCTACACCTTC. The V gene is TRBV6-6, the J gene TRBJ1-2, with D hard to call. This CDR3 comprises 13 residues. V lost 0 bases to trimming and J lost 2 bases, with 4 bases between them. Germline loops: CDR1 MNHNY, CDR2 SVGAGI (reference sequence).

V usage is TRBV4-1 and J usage is TRBJ2-7; 9 nucleotides align to TRBD1. The J segment lost 7 bases and the V segment lost 0 bases, leaving 4 bases of the junction unmatched. Germline V gene data show CDR1 as MGHRA and CDR2 as YSYEKL. This CDR3 contains 14 residues. The CDR3 DNA follows: TGCGCCAGCAGCCAAGAACAGGGGGCGAGGGAGCAGTACTTC. This encodes CASSQEQGAREQYF.

The rearrangement uses TRBV5-1 and TRBJ2-7, with 13 bases identical to TRBD2. Germline values: CDR1 SGHRS, CDR2 YFSETQ. The CDR3 sequence is 13 residues long. Germline trimming cut 8 bases from V and 5 bases from J; bases unmatched to any gene: 4. In DNA, the CDR3 is TGCGCCAGTCTTGGGACTAGCGGGAACGAGCAGTACTTC. Residues: CASLGTSGNEQYF.

This chain links TRBV10-1 with TRBJ2-1, with 8 nucleotides matching TRBD1. After removal of 1 base from V and 6 bases from J, the junction contained 8 bases not matched to a gene. Germline V gene sequence: CDR1 WNHNN, CDR2 SYGVQD (reference sequence). The CDR3 totals 16 residues. CDR3 sequence (DNA): TGCGCCAGCAGTGAGTTGGACAGGGAAGTAATCAATGAGCAGTTCTTC. This translates into CASSELDREVINEQFF.

In this sample, this clone turned up a few times. The chain carries TRBV4-1 and TRBJ1-6; no definite D call. The CDR3 is 20 amino acids. Looked up from germline, CDR1 is MGHRA and CDR2 is YSYEKL. Between the trimmed V and J ends, which lost 3 bases and 8 bases, there was a span of 29 bases. This chain's CDR3 is CASSHRVRRTTPTGDSPLHF. CDR3 in DNA: TGCGCCAGCAGCCATAGGGTGCGGCGGACGACCCCCACCGGGGATTCACCCCTCCACTTT.

This chain connects TRBV9 to TRBJ2-7, with D perhaps assigned TRBD1 or TRBD2 (5 bases each). The germline V gene encodes CDR1 SGDLS and CDR2 YYNGEE. CDR3 length: 14 residues. Between the trimmed V and J ends, which lost 0 bases and 0 bases, there was a span of 7 bases. This chain's CDR3 is CASSVEGTSYEQYF. The CDR3, as DNA: TGTGCCAGCAGCGTAGAAGGGACCTCCTACGAGCAGTACTTC. Variable domain in full (rest from reference TRBV9 and TRBJ2-7): DSGVTQTPKHLITATGQRVTLRCSPRSGDLSVYWYQQSLDQGLQFLIQYYNGEERAKGNILERFSAQQFPDLHSELNLSSLELGDSALYFCASSVEGTSYEQYFGPGTRLTVT.

The V and J genes are TRBV29-1 and TRBJ1-2, with D uncertain. The CDR3 is 11 residues long. V lost 3 bases, J lost 12 bases, and 14 bases lay in between. Germline assignment: CDR1 SQVTM and CDR2 ANQGSEA. The chain's CDR3 is CSVEVDIGDTF. As DNA, the CDR3 is TGCAGCGTTGAGGTCGACATCGGCGACACCTTC.

Only one count was recorded for this clone. The chain links TRBV13 to TRBJ2-1; D not resolved. The ends were cut back, 2 bases at V and 4 bases at J, with 3 bases in the middle. The CDR3 is 12 amino acids. Germline CDR1 is PRHDT and CDR2 is FYEKMQ (reference sequence). This chain's CDR3 is CASSLSYNEQFF. The CDR3, as DNA: TGTGCCAGCAGCTTAAGTTACAATGAGCAGTTCTTC.

The rearrangement uses TRBV6-1 and TRBJ2-7, with 9 positions matching TRBD1. Germline V gene lookup returns CDR1 MNHNS and CDR2 SASEGT. Trimming removed 7 bases from V and 5 bases from J; junction bases left unmatched: 12. There are 15 residues in the CDR3. The CDR3 sequence is CASTSWDRERNEQYF. CDR3 sequence (DNA): TGTGCCAGCACCTCATGGGACAGGGAAAGGAACGAGCAGTACTTC.

The chain is built from TRBV18 and TRBJ1-1; D remains unclear. CDR1 is KGHSH and CDR2 is LQKENI in the germline V gene. The CDR3 contains 16 residues. Trimming stripped 3 bases from V and 2 bases from J, with 16 bases between. The CDR3 here is CASSPPGPIFNTEAFF. The CDR3 coding sequence is TGTGCCAGCTCACCTCCGGGCCCGATTTTTAACACTGAAGCTTTCTTT.

This rearrangement joins TRBV10-3 to TRBJ2-7, with 10 positions matching TRBD1. The CDR3 is 16 amino acids. The germline CDR1 and CDR2 sequences are ENHRY and SYGVKD. J gave up 2 bases and V 6 bases, and 10 bases lay outside the gene matches. DNA of the CDR3: TGTGCCATCAGCGGGGGACAGGGGAAAGGGGCCTACGAGCAGTACTTC. This sequence encodes CAISGGQGKGAYEQYF.